A selection of T cell receptor beta chains follows, all from one sample in a study of shared clonotypes between healthy human individuals. Clones were read by immunoSEQ multiplex PCR, and TCRdb kept only the in-frame ones, dropping some. Found here are under 650,000 clones, 90% to 97% of them singletons; the top ten hold under 0.06%. The sequenced sample was naive CD4+ T cells sorted from blood. The origin of the receptors is a woman under 40 in good health. Each CDR3 is given with its conserved first and last residue. The D gene is left open where the match is weak. A row's size may be missing; if present it is once, few, many or a size class.

j_gene | abundance | d_gene | v_gene | CDR3nt | CDR3aa
TRBJ2-1 | NA | NA | TRBV21-1 | TGTGCCAGCAGCAAGGACGGGACGGGAGGGATAATCGAGCAGTTCTTC | CASSKDGTGGIIEQFF
TRBJ2-7 | NA | NA | TRBV21-1 | TGTGCCAGCAGCAAAGTCTTCCAGGGGGCCTACGAGCAGTACTTC | CASSKVFQGAYEQYF
TRBJ2-5 | NA | TRBD1 | TRBV11-1 | TGTGCCAGCAGCTCAACGACAGGGCCTCAAGAGACCCAGTACTTC | CASSSTTGPQETQYF
TRBJ2-3 | NA | NA | TRBV7-3 | TGTGCCAGCAGCCCTAAACCCGGGACATTCAATACGCAGTATTTT | CASSPKPGTFNTQYF
TRBJ2-3 | NA | TRBD2 | TRBV7-8 | TGTGCCAGCAGCCAGACGACTAGCGGGAGGGCCGGGGGAGATACGCAGTATTTT | CASSQTTSGRAGGDTQYF
TRBJ2-1 | NA | NA | TRBV21-1 | TGTGCCAGCAGCAGAGCGCCCCCCTACAATGAGCAGTTCTTC | CASSRAPPYNEQFF
TRBJ2-7 | once | NA | TRBV11-2 | TGTGCCAGCAGCTTAGTCAGGGAACAGCAGTACTTC | CASSLVREQQYF
TRBJ1-4 | NA | NA | TRBV4-1 | TGCGCCAGCAGCCAAGTCGGGCGGGGGGCGATCTTAAATGAAAAACTGTTTTTT | CASSQVGRGAILNEKLFF
TRBJ1-1 | NA | TRBD1 | TRBV2 | TGTGCCAGCAAGGGACAGGCGAACACTGAAGCTTTCTTT | CASKGQANTEAFF
TRBJ2-2 | NA | NA | TRBV5-1 | TGCGCCAGCAGCACCGACACAAACACCGGGGAGCTGTTTTTT | CASSTDTNTGELFF
TRBJ2-3 | NA | TRBD2 | TRBV6-5 | TGTGCCACTGCAGGACTAGCGGGAGCAGATACGCAGTATTTT | CATAGLAGADTQYF
TRBJ2-1 | NA | NA | TRBV10-1 | TGCGCCAGCAGTGAGTCTCAGCGCAAGCAGTTCTTC | CASSESQRKQFF
TRBJ1-2 | NA | TRBD1 | TRBV19 | TGTGCCAGTAGTATAGCGGGACAGGTGAACTATGGCTACACCTTC | CASSIAGQVNYGYTF
TRBJ1-5 | NA | NA | TRBV5-8 | TGTGCCAGCAGCTTGTATATGGCTGGGGGCAATCAGCCCCAGCATTTT | CASSLYMAGGNQPQHF
TRBJ1-2 | NA | NA | TRBV5-4 | TGTGCCAGCAGCTTGACACAGAATAACTATGGCTACACCTTC | CASSLTQNNYGYTF
TRBJ2-1 | NA | NA | TRBV28 | TGTGCCAGCAGTCAACGACCCTCCTCTCGCCGGATAGACAATGAGCAGTTCTTC | CASSQRPSSRRIDNEQFF
TRBJ2-5 | NA | TRBD2 | TRBV5-1 | TGCGCCAGCAGCGCCGGGACATACTTCACCGGCGGGAGGGCCAAGAAAGGAGAGACCCAGTACTTC | CASSAGTYFTGGRAKKGETQYF
TRBJ1-3 | NA | NA | TRBV18 | TGTGCCAGCTCACCTGCGGGGGCATACGGAAACACCATATATTTT | CASSPAGAYGNTIYF
TRBJ2-4 | NA | NA | TRBV25-1 | TGTGCCAGCAGTGCCGTGTTACCGGGATTAGCCAAAAACATTCAGTACTTC | CASSAVLPGLAKNIQYF
TRBJ1-2 | once | TRBD1 | TRBV30 | TGTGCCCACCAACAGGGGGCAGGAGGCTACACCTTC | CAHQQGAGGYTF
TRBJ1-2 | NA | NA | TRBV18 | TGTGCCAGCTCACAGTCAGGAGGTTATGGCTACACCTTC | CASSQSGGYGYTF
TRBJ2-3 | NA | NA | TRBV5-1 | TGCGCCAGCAGCTTCGCGGTAGCCACAGATACGCAGTATTTT | CASSFAVATDTQYF
TRBJ2-7 | NA | TRBD1 | TRBV18 | TGTGCCAGCTCACCAGGTCAGGGGGTAGGAGAGCAGTACTTC | CASSPGQGVGEQYF